This T cell receptor (beta chain) appears in the sequencing data of a study of blood T cell repertoires in COVID-19. Study-level information: Specimens from acute and convalescent COVID-19 originated in the United States, Italy and Spain.

Grouping used clinical history reported by participants in a survey and questionnaire. For recovered donors of Cohort 3, there were two negative PCRs, clearance, or symptom resolution. Repertoires were generated with immunoSEQ multiplex PCR, while TCRdb's copy carries only in-frame clones and drops some. This sample carries approximately 320,000 clones, about 92% of them seen once, and the ten largest clones take 2.6%. The V gene lost 2 bases and the J gene lost 6 bases, with 12 bases spanning the gap. The germline V gene encodes CDR1 SGDLS and CDR2 YYNGEE. The CDR3 covers 13 residues. The specimen sequenced was PBMCs or T cells enriched from blood (not recorded which). The TCR comes from a man in his 60s who had recovered from COVID-19. V and J are TRBV9 and TRBJ2-7, with D perhaps TRBD2 (6 bases). CDR3: CASSVRAEGEQYF. Here the CDR3 DNA reads TGTGCCAGCAGCGTCAGGGCGGAGGGCGAGCAGTACTTC.